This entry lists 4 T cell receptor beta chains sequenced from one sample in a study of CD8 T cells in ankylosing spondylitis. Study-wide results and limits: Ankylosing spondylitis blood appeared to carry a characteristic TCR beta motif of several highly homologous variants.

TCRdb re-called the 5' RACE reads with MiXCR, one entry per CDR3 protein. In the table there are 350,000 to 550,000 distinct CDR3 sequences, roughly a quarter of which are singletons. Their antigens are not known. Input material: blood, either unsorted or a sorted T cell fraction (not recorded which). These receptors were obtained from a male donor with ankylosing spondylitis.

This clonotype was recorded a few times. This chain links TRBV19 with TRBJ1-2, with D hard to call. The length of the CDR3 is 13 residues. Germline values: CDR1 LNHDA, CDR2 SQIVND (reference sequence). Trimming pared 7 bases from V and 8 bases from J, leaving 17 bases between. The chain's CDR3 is CASTPGRFRGYTF. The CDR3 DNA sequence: TGTGCCAGTACCCCTGGCCGGTTTCGAGGCTACACCTTC. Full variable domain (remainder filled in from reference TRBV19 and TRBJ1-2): DGGITQSPKYLFRKEGQNVTLSCEQNLNHDAMYWYRQDPGQGLRLIYYSQIVNDFQKGDIAEGYSVSREKKESFPLTVTSAQKNPTAFYLCASTPGRFRGYTFGSGTRLTVV.

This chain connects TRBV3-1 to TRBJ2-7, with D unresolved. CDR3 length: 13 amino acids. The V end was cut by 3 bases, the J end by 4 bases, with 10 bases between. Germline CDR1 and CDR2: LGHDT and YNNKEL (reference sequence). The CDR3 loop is CASSHIHNYEQYF. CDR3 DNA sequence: TGTGCCAGCAGCCACATACACAATTACGAGCAGTACTTC.

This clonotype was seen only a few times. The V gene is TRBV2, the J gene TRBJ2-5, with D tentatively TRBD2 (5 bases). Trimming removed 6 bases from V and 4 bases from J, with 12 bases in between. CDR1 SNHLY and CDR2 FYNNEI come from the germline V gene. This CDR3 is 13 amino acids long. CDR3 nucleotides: TGTGCCAGCAGCATCCGAGGGCTAGAGACCCAGTACTTC. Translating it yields CASSIRGLETQYF.

CDR3 protein: CASSPGHYNEQFF. CDR3 bases: TGTGCCAGCAGCCCCGGTCACTACAATGAGCAGTTCTTC. The V call is TRBV11-2, the J call TRBJ2-1; D unresolved. Trimming took 5 bases from V and 3 from J, leaving 8 bases between them. CDR3 size: 13 residues. Germline CDR1 is SGHAT and CDR2 is FQNNGV.